This T cell receptor (delta chain) was sequenced during a study of gamma-delta T cells after stem cell transplantation. TCRdb re-called the RT-PCR reads through CATT. This sample has roughly 7,500 delta-chain clones, with 13% to 15% found just once. This clone is medium-sized. There are 16 residues in the CDR3. CDR1 is GEAIGNYY and CDR2 is EKD in the germline V gene. Trimming took off 0 bases at V and 1 base at J, with 14 bases between the two ends. The chain is built from TRDV2 and TRDJ1; D is unclear. The source material was gamma-delta T cells. The TCR comes from a human donor. It is not recorded whose cells these are; they may come from a transplant donor. CDR3 nucleotide sequence: TGTGCCTGTGACACCCAAGGCCAGCTTGGCACCGATAAACTCATCTTT. Protein product: CACDTQGQLGTDKLIF.